The T cell receptor (beta chain) described here comes from a study of blood T cell repertoires in COVID-19. The wider study: Researchers got acute and convalescent COVID-19 samples from the United States, Italy and Spain. T cells, B-cell-depleted T cells, or PBMCs supplied cDNA or gDNA.

In the study's own analysis: From reference gene primer amplification, estimates of nucleated cell counts were derived. Here immunoSEQ multiplex PCR was the method, and the copy in TCRdb shows in-frame clones only, minus some. V and J calls and clone size come straight from that table; D and trimming were deduced from the DNA. The sample consists of 35,000 to 50,000 clones, around 85% of them appearing once. V was pared by 4 bases and J by 3 bases, with 6 bases of the junction left unmatched. CDR1 and CDR2 (germline): SGHRS, YFSETQ. The CDR3 sequence is 14 residues long. The TCR sequence derives from a man between 60 and 70 years old with acute or convalescent COVID-19. The sample consisted of peripheral blood. The V and J genes are TRBV5-1 and TRBJ1-2; 7 nucleotides align to TRBD1. CDR3: CASSQTGLDYGYTF. DNA of the CDR3: TGCGCCAGCAGCCAGACAGGGCTGGACTATGGCTACACCTTC.